Described below is a single T cell receptor (beta chain) sequence and its context. No antigen is known for it. The primer mix had 60 Vbeta and 13 Jbeta primers. Here immunoSEQ multiplex PCR was the method, and the copy in TCRdb shows in-frame clones only, minus some. The sample contains about 90,000 clones, around 66% of which appear only once. These data are taken from a study of cytomegalovirus exposure and HLA in healthy donors. Per the germline V gene, CDR1 is SGHVS and CDR2 is FQNEAQ. This CDR3 is 13 amino acids long. V gave up 6 bases and J gave up 7 bases; unmatched junction bases: 7. Study findings and constraints: Some highly shared sequence variants likely arose as a pipeline artifact.

Sequences were obtained from PBMCs. The sequence was obtained from a man younger than 40 in good health and CMV-seronegative. The rearrangement links TRBV7-8 to TRBJ2-7; TRBD2 aligns across 9 bases. CDR3 DNA: TGTGCCAGCAGGAGTAGCGGGAGAGGAGAGCAGTACTTC. Amino acids: CASRSSGRGEQYF.